The subject of this entry is one T cell receptor beta chain. Its specificity is not known. The data were taken from a study of blood T cells in healthy people across ages. Then a second PCR, running roughly 7 to 11 cycles, was carried out with a sample-barcoded 5' primer and a J-beta primer mix. Each of the cDNA molecules was tagged by a template-switch adaptor with 12 random nucleotides. TCRdb itself ran the 5' RACE reads through MiXCR, one entry per CDR3 protein. The sample has about 1.6 million distinct CDR3 sequences, roughly 30% seen once. Study-wide results and limits: CMV infection status of these donors was not known.

Germline values: CDR1 DFQATT, CDR2 SNEGSKA (reference sequence). This CDR3 region has 13 residues. J gave up 5 bases and V 6 bases, and 9 bases lay outside the gene matches. V is TRBV20-1 and J is TRBJ1-1, with TRBD1 identical over 7 bases. The sequenced material came from blood. The sequence was obtained from a woman aged 25 to 45 in good health. CDR3 sequence: CSAMTGLATEAFF. The CDR3 coding sequence is TGCAGTGCCATGACAGGGTTGGCGACTGAAGCTTTCTTT.